One sample yielded the 31 T cell receptor beta chains listed below, sequenced in a study of tumor-infiltrating lymphocytes in primary liver carcinoma. Scientists recovered RNA and DNA together from around 20-30 mg of unsorted bulk tissue. The researchers produced TCR beta cDNA from around 0.5 ug total RNA with a constant-region primer. Slightly modified ARM-PCR served as the procedure for the TCR beta libraries. These libraries came from three rounds of nested multiplex PCR. For 10 cycles apiece, the opening two PCR rounds ran with TRBV1-TRBV30 forward primers and a C-beta reverse primer. TCRdb reanalysed the multiplex PCR reads using MiXCR and keeps one entry per CDR3 protein. This table holds about 130,000 distinct CDR3 sequences, around 60% found once. Sequenced sample: liver tumor tissue from sampling region 3. The subset here: tumor region T3, left-lateral pole. These TCRs come from a woman aged 55-70 years with primary liver carcinoma and hepatitis B virus infection.

The V gene is TRBV30, the J gene TRBJ1-1; TRBD1 aligns across 9 bases. Germline CDR1 is GTSNPN and CDR2 is SVGIG (reference sequence). CDR3 length: 13 amino acids. V lost 3 bases, J lost 2 bases, and 1 base stayed unmatched. The CDR3: CAWRDRGNTEAFF. The CDR3 DNA reads TGTGCCTGGAGGGACAGGGGCAACACTGAAGCTTTCTTT.

The chain combines TRBV28 with TRBJ2-1, with D uncertain. This CDR3 is built from 11 residues. The V end was cut by 6 bases, the J end by 5 bases, with 5 bases between. Per germline, CDR1 MDHEN and CDR2 SYDVKM. The CDR3 region is CASSQNNEQFF. The CDR3, as DNA: TGTGCCAGCAGCCAAAACAATGAGCAGTTCTTC.

Regarding this clonotype: A much larger clone is a single base away; this may be a read error. V usage is TRBV5-5 and J usage is TRBJ2-3, with TRBD2 matching 7 bases. Trimming took 4 bases from V and 3 from J; bases not matched to a gene: 5. CDR1 SGHKS and CDR2 YYEKEE come from the germline V gene (reference sequence). The CDR3 loop spans 14 amino acids. The DNA for the CDR3 is TGTGCCAGCAGCGGGGGGGTTAGGACAGATACGCAGTATTTT. This gives the protein CASSGGVRTDTQYF.

At least ten counts were recorded for this clonotype. The V call is TRBV5-1, the J call TRBJ2-3; 10 bases agree with TRBD2. This CDR3 region has 15 residues. Germline assignment: CDR1 SGHRS and CDR2 YFSETQ. The V gene end was trimmed by 0 bases and the J gene end by 4 bases; junction bases not matched to a gene: 2. In DNA, the CDR3 is TGCGCCAGCAGCTTGGCTAGCGGGAGCGCAGATACGCAGTATTTT. Its protein product is CASSLASGSADTQYF.

With regard to this clonotype: A read error may explain this, as a much larger clone is one base away. The genes are TRBV5-1 and TRBJ2-1; 11 bases agree with TRBD2. The CDR3 sequence is 18 residues long. The V gene's germline CDR1 is SGHRS and CDR2 YFSETQ. The CDR3 DNA sequence: TGCACCAGCAGCTTGGCGGTTGGTAGCGGGAGGGCCTACAATGAGCAGTTCTTC. Protein product: CTSSLAVGSGRAYNEQFF.

This clonotype was seen just once. One junction end disagrees with the germline gene, perhaps due to a read error. This chain connects TRBV11-3 to TRBJ2-3; 7 nucleotides line up with TRBD1. Germline CDR1 reads SGHNT; CDR2 reads YENEEA. The CDR3 is 14 residues long. For the CDR3, the DNA is TGTGCCAGCAGCCATTGGACAGGCGCAGATATGCAGTATTTT. Its translation is CASSHWTGADMQYF.

This clonotype came up many times. The chain carries TRBV12-3 or TRBV12-4 and TRBJ2-7; 10 nucleotides align to TRBD1. Trimming cost V 5 bases and J 1 base; bases outside gene matches: 5. This CDR3 is 15 amino acids long. The CDR3 DNA sequence: TGTGCCAGCAGTCCAGACAGGGGGCGGTCCTACGAGCAGTACTTC. The encoded protein is CASSPDRGRSYEQYF.

This clonotype was counted a single time. A junction end diverges from the germline sequence, so it may reflect a read error. The chain links TRBV29-1 to TRBJ2-5; 12 bases are a match to TRBD1. The CDR3 loop spans 15 amino acids. Germline V gives CDR1 SQVTM, CDR2 ANQGSEA. CDR3 DNA sequence: TGTAGCGTTGGGTCCGGGACAGGGGGCCTGGAGGCCCAGTACTTC. Its protein product is CSVGSGTGGLEAQYF.

At least ten counts were recorded for this clonotype. This sequence joins TRBV30 and TRBJ1-1; tentatively, D is TRBD1 (5 bases). Germline loops: CDR1 GTSNPN, CDR2 SVGIG (reference sequence). The ends were cut back, 4 bases at V and 6 bases at J, with 9 bases in the middle. The length of the CDR3 is 11 residues. The DNA for the CDR3 is TGTGCCTGGACCTGGGGGGCTGAAGCTTTCTTT. It yields the protein CAWTWGAEAFF.

Comments on this clonotype: Relative to the germline gene, one junction end is altered; a read error may explain this. This chain joins TRBV7-8 and TRBJ2-7, with a tentative D call TRBD2 (5 bases). The CDR3 totals 16 residues. CDR1 is SGHVS and CDR2 is FQNEAQ in the germline V gene. Written as DNA, the CDR3 is TGTGCCAGCAGCTCCCCGGGATCACGGGCGGCCTACGAGCAGGACTTC. It encodes CASSSPGSRAAYEQDF. The full variable domain, in which reference TRBV7-8 and TRBJ2-7 provide the parts outside the CDR3, is GAGVSQSPRYKVAKRGQDVALRCDPISGHVSLFWYQQALGQGPEFLTYFQNEAQLDKSGLPSDRFFAERPEGSVSTLKIQRTQQEDSAVYLCASSSPGSRAAYEQDFGPGTRLTVT.

Comment on this clonotype: One end of the junction fails to match germline, which may point to a read error. This chain uses TRBV29-1 with TRBJ2-5, with unresolved D. Per the germline V gene, CDR1 is SQVTM and CDR2 is ANQGSEA. CDR3 length: 13 amino acids. CDR3: CGVEDPTQETQYF. The DNA for the CDR3 is TGCGGCGTTGAAGACCCTACCCAAGAGACCCAGTACTTC.

This clonotype showed up just once. This may be a read error: a much more frequent sequence differs by one nucleotide. This chain links TRBV28 with TRBJ2-7; 7 bases fit TRBD1. This CDR3 is built from 13 residues. Germline V gene sequence: CDR1 MDHEN, CDR2 SYDVKM. J gave up 2 bases and V 8 bases, and 6 bases lay outside the gene matches. DNA for the CDR3: TGTGCCAGCCGTCTGACAGGGCCCTACGAGCAGTACTTC. The encoded protein is CASRLTGPYEQYF.

By share, this clonotype ranks as medium-sized. The chain is built from TRBV11-2 and TRBJ1-1; D unresolved. The ends were cut back, 3 bases at V and 4 bases at J, with 12 bases in the middle. CDR3 size: 14 residues. Germline CDR1 is SGHAT and CDR2 is FQNNGV. The CDR3 DNA reads as TGTGCCAGCAGCTTTCTGGATAAGGGCACTGAAGCTTTCTTT. The encoded protein is CASSFLDKGTEAFF.

The sample holds one count of this clonotype. The chain recombines TRBV2 with TRBJ1-2; D is ambiguous. V was clipped by 3 bases and J by 2 bases, with 10 bases between them. Germline loops: CDR1 SNHLY, CDR2 FYNNEI. The CDR3 is made up of 14 amino acids. In DNA, the CDR3 is TGTGCCAGCAGTGATGGCAGCGTGAACTATGGCTACACCTTC. The encoded protein is CASSDGSVNYGYTF.

Concerning this clonotype itself: This may be a read error, as it is one base from a much larger clone. The chain uses TRBV6-6 and TRBJ2-5, with 7 bases aligning to TRBD2. The V gene end was trimmed by 10 bases and the J gene end by 9 bases; junction bases not matched to a gene: 20. Germline assignment: CDR1 MNHNY and CDR2 SVGAGI (reference sequence). This CDR3 has 15 residues. CDR3 residues: CATQRAKRDSESQYF. In DNA form, the CDR3 reads TGTGCCACCCAACGTGCGAAGCGGGATAGTGAGTCCCAGTACTTC.

A note on this clonotype: A junction boundary mismatches the germline segment, possibly from a read error. The chain carries TRBV11-2 and TRBJ1-3; 7 bases match TRBD1. The CDR3 has 19 residues. Germline V gene data show CDR1 as SGHAT and CDR2 as FQNNGV. CDR3: CPSSSRPDRRAYSGNTIYF. Written as DNA, the CDR3 is TGCCCCAGCAGCTCACGCCCGGACAGGAGAGCGTACTCTGGAAACACCATATATTTT.

Comments on this clonotype: Being one base from a much bigger clone, this may be a read error. The gene calls are TRBV6-5 and TRBJ2-7, with 10 bases lining up with TRBD2. V gave up 8 bases and J gave up 6 bases; unmatched junction bases: 10. The germline V gene has CDR1 MNHEY and CDR2 SVGAGI. This CDR3 spans 14 amino acids. The CDR3 protein is CASGSSGRIGEQYF. The CDR3 DNA sequence: TGTGCCAGCGGTTCTAGCGGGAGAATTGGCGAGCAGTACTTC.

This clonotype was counted between two and nine times. Here the CDR3 omits its conserved ending phenylalanine or tryptophan, so a read error is the likely source. The V gene is TRBV11-3, the J gene TRBJ2-2, with a tentative D call TRBD2 (6 bases). The CDR3 consists of 14 residues. Per germline, CDR1 SGHNT and CDR2 YENEEA. V was shortened by 3 bases and J by 6 bases, with 11 bases between the two germline ends. As DNA, the CDR3 is TGTGCCAGCAGCTTGACTAGAAGGGCCGGGGAGCTGTTTTGT. Residues: CASSLTRRAGELFC.

This clonotype was seen a handful of times. Mismatch with germline at one junction end may stem from a read error. The chain combines TRBV11-2 with TRBJ2-1; unclear D gene. CDR3 length: 10 amino acids. CDR1 and CDR2 from the germline V gene are SGHAT and FQNNGV. CDR3 nucleotide sequence: TGTGCCAGCGTTTCCGGTGACCAGTCCTTC. It codes for CASVSGDQSF.

On this clonotype itself: A junction boundary mismatches the germline segment, possibly from a read error. This chain connects TRBV5-1 to TRBJ2-1; D may be TRBD2 (6 bases). Germline assignment: CDR1 SGHRS and CDR2 YFSETQ. CDR3 size: 16 residues. Written as DNA, the CDR3 is TGCGCCCGCAGCTTGGATCCTAGTGGGACTTACAATGAGCAGTTCTTC. It is translated as CARSLDPSGTYNEQFF. The complete variable domain, with remaining parts taken from reference TRBV5-1 and TRBJ2-1, reads KAGVTQTPRYLIKTRGQQVTLSCSPISGHRSVSWYQQTPGQGLQFLFEYFSETQRNKGNFPGRFSGRQFSNSRSEMNVSTLELGDSALYLCARSLDPSGTYNEQFFGPGTRLTVL.

This clonotype was counted ten times or more. The CDR3 DNA is TGTGCCAGCAGACCGGACAGAGGAAACACCATATATTTT. Translating gives CASRPDRGNTIYF. V is TRBV5-6 and J is TRBJ1-3; D is perhaps TRBD1 (6 bases). This CDR3 has 13 residues. Germline CDR1 and CDR2: SGHDT and YYEEEE. The V end lost 5 bases, the J end lost 4 bases, and 10 bases lay between the germline ends.

Details on this clonotype: A clone one base away is much larger, so this may be a read error. This chain uses TRBV12-3 or TRBV12-4 with TRBJ2-5, with 12 nucleotides matching TRBD2. The CDR3 has 16 residues. CDR3: CASSFRLAGEGETQHF. CDR3 sequence (DNA): TGTGCCAGCAGTTTCCGACTAGCGGGAGAAGGGGAGACCCAGCACTTC.

This clonotype was observed a handful of times. Since a much larger clone is just one base distant, this may be a read error. This chain connects TRBV29-1 to TRBJ2-2, with D perhaps matching TRBD1 or TRBD2 (6 bases each). The CDR3 has 13 amino acids. Per the germline V gene, CDR1 is SQVTM and CDR2 is ANQGSEA. The CDR3: CSVDVPGAGGLFF. The CDR3 nucleotides read TGCAGCGTTGATGTCCCAGGGGCCGGGGGGCTGTTTTTT.

This clonotype was recorded many times. The rearrangement joins TRBV29-1 to TRBJ1-5; 7 bases match TRBD1. CDR3 size: 13 residues. V shed 6 bases, J shed 5 bases, and the junction held 7 bases outside the gene matches. In germline, CDR1 is SQVTM, CDR2 ANQGSEA. For the CDR3, the DNA is TGCAGCGTCAAGACAGGGACCCATCAGCCCCAGCATTTT. Translated: CSVKTGTHQPQHF.

The sample holds one count of this clonotype. This chain connects TRBV11-2 to TRBJ1-5; no firm D call. Trimming pared 5 bases from V and 15 bases from J, leaving 26 bases between. The CDR3 has 15 residues. The germline V gene has CDR1 SGHAT and CDR2 FQNNGV. Here the CDR3 reads CASSVRMGGDKSRHF. The CDR3 bases are TGTGCCAGCAGCGTCCGGATGGGAGGAGATAAGTCCCGGCATTTT.

This clonotype was seen many times. This chain joins TRBV5-1 and TRBJ2-5, with 11 bases aligning to TRBD2. The length of the CDR3 is 14 residues. Germline lookup yields CDR1 SGHRS and CDR2 YFSETQ. V shed 3 bases and J 4 bases; nucleotides not matched to a gene: 2. The DNA of the CDR3 is TGCGCCAGCAGCTCCGGACTAGCGGGAGAGACCCAGTACTTC. It specifies CASSSGLAGETQYF.

With regard to this clonotype: One end of the junction varies from germline; a read error may be responsible. The rearrangement joins TRBV29-1 to TRBJ2-7; TRBD2 aligns across 9 bases. The CDR3 is made up of 11 amino acids. Germline assignment: CDR1 SQVTM and CDR2 ANQGSEA. CDR3 sequence (DNA): TGCAGCGTTGGACAGCGGGGGGAGCAATTCTTC. Translation: CSVGQRGEQFF.

This chain links TRBV6-6 with TRBJ1-1; weak D call: TRBD1 (6 bases). Deletions cut 7 bases from V and 7 bases from J, with 19 bases between. CDR3 length: 14 amino acids. Germline-derived CDR1 and CDR2 are MNHNY and SVGAGI (reference sequence). The CDR3 here is CASNIRTRDIEAFF. The CDR3 nucleotides are TGTGCCAGCAATATACGGACAAGGGACATTGAAGCTTTCTTT.

With regard to this clonotype: A read error is likely, as this CDR3 ends without the conserved phenylalanine or tryptophan. The V and J genes are TRBV11-3 and TRBJ1-1; no definite D call. Germline CDR1 SGHNT, CDR2 YENEEA. V lost 5 bases to trimming and J lost 0 bases, with 10 bases between them. The CDR3 has 14 amino acids. The CDR3 DNA reads as TGTGCCAGCAGCCAGGATGGTTTGAACACTGAAGCTTTCTTA. Amino acids: CASSQDGLNTEAFL.

V usage is TRBV5-1 and J usage is TRBJ2-1, with 7 bases identical to TRBD2. The CDR3 length is 16 residues. Germline assignment: CDR1 SGHRS and CDR2 YFSETQ. V lost 4 bases and J lost 4; bases outside the gene matches: 11. The CDR3 nucleotides are TGCGCCAGCAGCCCGGGGACTAACGGGAATTACAATGAGCAGTTCTTC. The encoded protein is CASSPGTNGNYNEQFF. The full variable domain, its missing parts supplied by reference TRBV5-1 and TRBJ2-1, is KAGVTQTPRYLIKTRGQQVTLSCSPISGHRSVSWYQQTPGQGLQFLFEYFSETQRNKGNFPGRFSGRQFSNSRSEMNVSTLELGDSALYLCASSPGTNGNYNEQFFGPGTRLTVL.

In the case of this clonotype: Being one base from a much bigger clone, this may be a read error. The chain combines TRBV12-3 or TRBV12-4 with TRBJ1-3; D unresolved. This CDR3 has 15 residues. The CDR3 DNA is TGTACCAGCACCTTTGGAGGGAGCTCTGGAAACACCATATATTTT. This sequence encodes CTSTFGGSSGNTIYF.